Below are 18 T cell receptor beta chains sequenced from a single sample in a study of early T cells in non-severe SARS-CoV-2 infection. TCRdb independently ran MiXCR on the 5' RACE reads; one entry per CDR3 protein. The sample has tens of thousands of distinct CDR3 sequences; less than 15% are singletons. The material was whole blood, obtained at baseline. The receptors were sampled from an adult who was a healthcare worker with PCR-confirmed SARS-CoV-2 infection or an uninfected control (not recorded which).

The chain has TRBV11-2 and TRBJ2-5; D unresolved. Germline V gene sequence: CDR1 SGHAT, CDR2 FQNNGV. Trimming stripped 5 bases from V and 3 bases from J, with 10 bases between. This CDR3 region has 13 residues. The CDR3 DNA reads TGTGCCAGCAGCCCCAGAGATAAAGAGACCCAGTACTTC. Protein sequence: CASSPRDKETQYF.

This clonotype has just a few counts. The CDR3 nucleotides are TGTGCCAGCAGTTCGCCGGGACTAGCGTATTACGAGCAGTACTTC. It yields the protein CASSSPGLAYYEQYF. V is TRBV28 and J is TRBJ2-7; 10 bases map to TRBD2. Germline V gives CDR1 MDHEN, CDR2 SYDVKM. After removal of 4 bases from V and 4 bases from J, the junction contained 7 bases not matched to a gene. The CDR3 runs to 15 residues.

There are a few counts of this clonotype. The V gene is TRBV20-1, the J gene TRBJ2-3; D remains unclear. Trimming took off 0 bases at V and 0 bases at J, with 10 bases between the two ends. The CDR3 length is 15 residues. From germline, CDR1 is DFQATT and CDR2 SNEGSKA (reference sequence). The CDR3 sequence is CSARDWALSTDTQYF. CDR3 sequence (DNA): TGCAGTGCTAGAGATTGGGCACTTAGCACAGATACGCAGTATTTT.

This clonotype was seen a few times. The CDR3 sequence is CASSRTDNTGELFF. CDR3 nucleotides: TGTGCCAGCAGCCGGACAGACAACACCGGGGAGCTGTTTTTT. The chain links TRBV11-2 to TRBJ2-2; TRBD1 is a possible D gene (6 bases). The CDR3 has 14 residues. Trimming took 5 bases from V and 2 from J, leaving 9 bases between them. Per the germline V gene, CDR1 is SGHAT and CDR2 is FQNNGV.

The table lists this clonotype with a few counts. This chain joins TRBV12-3 or TRBV12-4 and TRBJ1-5; TRBD1 is a possible D gene (5 bases). Trimming cost V 6 bases and J 7 bases, with 10 bases left between them. This CDR3 contains 12 residues. CDR3 bases: TGTGCCAGCAGGGCCGGGGACCAGCCCCAGCATTTT. This codes for CASRAGDQPQHF.

This clonotype was seen repeatedly, ten times or more. This chain uses TRBV28 with TRBJ1-6; 7 nucleotides align to TRBD1. Germline values: CDR1 MDHEN, CDR2 SYDVKM. V shed 1 base and J 13 bases; nucleotides not matched to a gene: 1. The CDR3 is made up of 12 amino acids. The CDR3 DNA follows: TGTGCCAGCAGTTTATCGGGACAGCCCCTCCACTTT. The encoded protein is CASSLSGQPLHF.

The chain's CDR3 is CASSPRTSGSNAYNEQFF. The CDR3 DNA reads as TGTGCCAGCTCACCACGGACTAGCGGGTCGAACGCTTACAATGAGCAGTTCTTC. J is TRBJ2-1 and V is TRBV18, with 11 positions matching TRBD2. Germline CDR1 reads KGHSH; CDR2 reads LQKENI. J gave up 4 bases and V 1 base, and 9 bases lay outside the gene matches. This CDR3 has 18 residues.

The rearrangement uses TRBV14 and TRBJ2-3; 14 nucleotides agree with TRBD2. Trimming cost V 6 bases and J 1 base; bases outside gene matches: 9. This CDR3 region has 18 residues. CDR1 and CDR2 from the germline V gene are SGHDN and FVKESK. The CDR3 DNA is TGTGCCAGCAGACCCCGGTTGACTAGCGGGAGGGGCACAGATACGCAGTATTTT. Its translation is CASRPRLTSGRGTDTQYF.

This chain connects TRBV6-2 or TRBV6-3 to TRBJ2-1; TRBD2 matches at 8 bases. With 4 bases clipped from V and 8 bases from J, the junction kept 7 bases outside the gene matches. In germline, CDR1 is MNHEY, CDR2 SVGEGT. The CDR3 is 14 amino acids. In DNA, the CDR3 is TGTGCCAGCAGTTTTGGAGCGGGAGCGGATGAGCAGTTCTTC. Translation: CASSFGAGADEQFF.

This clonotype was seen a few times. V and J are TRBV11-3 and TRBJ2-7; 7 positions agree with TRBD2. Germline CDR1 is SGHNT and CDR2 is YENEEA. The CDR3 has 13 residues. Losses at the gene ends were 3 bases for V and 3 bases for J; bases not matched to a gene: 2. In DNA, the CDR3 is TGTGCCAGCAGCTTGGGACTAAACTACGAGCAGTACTTC. Its protein product is CASSLGLNYEQYF.

In this sample, this clonotype turned up a few times. The chain couples TRBV18 to TRBJ1-1, with D maybe TRBD1 (5 bases). V was clipped by 5 bases and J by 6 bases, with 16 bases between them. CDR1 is KGHSH and CDR2 is LQKENI in the germline V gene. This CDR3 has 14 amino acids. The CDR3: CASSAIQGSAEAFF. The CDR3 coding sequence is TGTGCCAGCTCAGCCATCCAGGGTAGTGCTGAAGCTTTCTTT.

The table lists this clonotype with many counts. The chain carries TRBV6-2 or TRBV6-3 and TRBJ2-1; either TRBD1 or TRBD2 may supply D (5 bases each). Deletions cut 5 bases from V and 7 bases from J, with 18 bases between. The CDR3 sequence is 15 residues long. Germline-derived CDR1 and CDR2 are MNHEY and SVGEGT. CDR3 sequence: CASSRGRGELNEQFF. The CDR3 coding sequence is TGTGCCAGCAGTCGGGGTAGGGGTGAATTGAATGAGCAGTTCTTC.

The sample holds many counts of this clonotype. This chain links TRBV15 with TRBJ2-7, with D possibly matching TRBD2 (5 bases). The CDR3 loop spans 14 amino acids. V lost 1 base, J lost 7 bases, and 14 bases lay in between. Germline assignment: CDR1 LNHNV and CDR2 YYDKDF (reference sequence). Here the CDR3 DNA reads TGTGCCACCAGCAGAGTAGTCCAACCGGGGGAGCAGTACTTC. Translated: CATSRVVQPGEQYF.

V is TRBV20-1 and J is TRBJ2-1, with TRBD2 matching 10 bases. V lost 5 bases, J lost 5 bases, and 15 bases stayed unmatched. CDR1 DFQATT and CDR2 SNEGSKA come from the germline V gene (reference sequence). The CDR3 runs 17 residues. The CDR3 sequence: CSAGKTPGLASHNEQFF. The CDR3 nucleotides are TGCAGTGCTGGAAAGACCCCGGGACTAGCGTCACACAATGAGCAGTTCTTC.

The chain couples TRBV6-2 or TRBV6-3 to TRBJ1-1, with a possible D match to TRBD1 (5 bases). Germline V gene sequence: CDR1 MNHEY, CDR2 SVGEGT. V lost 2 bases and J lost 0, with 13 bases in between. This CDR3 has 16 amino acids. The CDR3: CASSYPKTALNTEAFF. CDR3 DNA: TGTGCCAGCAGTTACCCTAAGACAGCATTGAACACTGAAGCTTTCTTT.

Turning to this clonotype: A junction end diverges from the germline sequence, so it may reflect a read error. The rearrangement uses TRBV25-1 and TRBJ2-7; TRBD2 matches 8 bases. There are 13 residues in the CDR3. The germline CDR1 and CDR2 sequences are MGHDK and SYGVNS. In DNA, the CDR3 is TGTGCCAGCAGCTTAAGCGGGAGCGGTGAGCAGAACTTC. It yields the protein CASSLSGSGEQNF.

V is TRBV18 and J is TRBJ1-1; possible D gene TRBD1, 5 bases. V lost 5 bases to trimming and J lost 4 bases, with 11 bases between them. Looked up from germline, CDR1 is KGHSH and CDR2 is LQKENI. CDR3 length equals 13 residues. The CDR3 DNA sequence: TGTGCCAGCTCAGACTATGGGGCCACTGAAGCTTTCTTT. It is translated as CASSDYGATEAFF.

The chain has TRBV7-3 and TRBJ2-6; TRBD2 might be the D (5 bases). V gave up 7 bases and J gave up 0 bases, with 13 bases separating them. The length of the CDR3 is 16 residues. The germline V gene has CDR1 SGHTA and CDR2 FQGTGA. The DNA of the CDR3 is TGTGCCAGCACCTACAGCGGCCGCTCTGGGGCCAACGTCCTGACTTTC. It translates to CASTYSGRSGANVLTF.